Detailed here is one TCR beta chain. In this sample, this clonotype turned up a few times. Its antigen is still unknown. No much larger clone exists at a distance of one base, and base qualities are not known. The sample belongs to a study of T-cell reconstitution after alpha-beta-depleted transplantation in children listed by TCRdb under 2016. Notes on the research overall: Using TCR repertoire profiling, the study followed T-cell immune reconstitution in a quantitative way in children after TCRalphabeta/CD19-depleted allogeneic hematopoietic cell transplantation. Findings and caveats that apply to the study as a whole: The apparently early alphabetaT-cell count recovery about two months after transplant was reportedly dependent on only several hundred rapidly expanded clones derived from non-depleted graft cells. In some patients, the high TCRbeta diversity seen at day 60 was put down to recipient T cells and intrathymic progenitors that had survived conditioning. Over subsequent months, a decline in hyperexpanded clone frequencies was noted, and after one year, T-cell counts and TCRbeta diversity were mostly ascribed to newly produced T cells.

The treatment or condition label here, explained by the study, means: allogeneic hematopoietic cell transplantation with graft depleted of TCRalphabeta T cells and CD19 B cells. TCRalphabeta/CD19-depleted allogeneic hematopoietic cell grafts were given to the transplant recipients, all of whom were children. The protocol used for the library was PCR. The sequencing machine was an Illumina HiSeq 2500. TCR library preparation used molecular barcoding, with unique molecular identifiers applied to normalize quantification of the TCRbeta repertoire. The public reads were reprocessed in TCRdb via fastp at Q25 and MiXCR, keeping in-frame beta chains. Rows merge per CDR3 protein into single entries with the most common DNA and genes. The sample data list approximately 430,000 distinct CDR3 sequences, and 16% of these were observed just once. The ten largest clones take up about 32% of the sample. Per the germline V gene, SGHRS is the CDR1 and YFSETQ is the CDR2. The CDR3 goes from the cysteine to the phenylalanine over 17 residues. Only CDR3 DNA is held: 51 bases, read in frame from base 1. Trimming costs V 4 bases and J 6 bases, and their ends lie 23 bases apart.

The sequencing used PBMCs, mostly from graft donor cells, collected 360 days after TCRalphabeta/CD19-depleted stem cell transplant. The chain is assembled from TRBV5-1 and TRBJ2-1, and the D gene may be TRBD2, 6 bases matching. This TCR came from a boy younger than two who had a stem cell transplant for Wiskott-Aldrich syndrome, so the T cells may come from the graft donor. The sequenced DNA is TGCGCCAGCAGCCACCTTCGAGGCAGGGAGGACTTCAATGAGCAGTTCTTC. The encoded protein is CASSHLRGREDFNEQFF.